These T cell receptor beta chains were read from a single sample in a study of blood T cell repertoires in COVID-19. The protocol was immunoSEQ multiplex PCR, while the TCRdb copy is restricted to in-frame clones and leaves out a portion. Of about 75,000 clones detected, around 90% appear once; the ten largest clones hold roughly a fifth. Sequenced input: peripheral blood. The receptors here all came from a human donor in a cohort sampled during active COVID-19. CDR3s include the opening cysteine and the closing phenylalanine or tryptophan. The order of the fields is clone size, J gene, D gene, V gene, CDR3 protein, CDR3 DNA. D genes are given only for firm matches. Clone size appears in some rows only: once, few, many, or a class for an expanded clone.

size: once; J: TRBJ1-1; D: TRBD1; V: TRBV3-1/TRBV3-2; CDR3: CASRGGGTGGGTEAFF; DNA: TGTGCCAGCAGAGGGGGAGGGACAGGGGGAGGTACTGAAGCTTTCTTT
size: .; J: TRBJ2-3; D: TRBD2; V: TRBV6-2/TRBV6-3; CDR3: CASSRVAGATDTQYF; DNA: TGTGCCAGCAGTAGAGTAGCGGGGGCCACAGATACGCAGTATTTT
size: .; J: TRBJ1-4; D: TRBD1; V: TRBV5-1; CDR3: CASSPGGIEKLFF; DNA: TGCGCCAGCAGCCCAGGGGGCATTGAAAAACTGTTTTTT
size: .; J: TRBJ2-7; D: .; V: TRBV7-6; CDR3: CASSLVAGEHPYEQYF; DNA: TGTGCCAGCAGCTTAGTGGCAGGGGAGCACCCCTACGAGCAGTACTTC
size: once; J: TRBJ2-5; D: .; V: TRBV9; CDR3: CASSQDSPGVTQYF; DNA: TGTGCCAGCAGCCAGGACTCCCCGGGGGTGACCCAGTACTTC
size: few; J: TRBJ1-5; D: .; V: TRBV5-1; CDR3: CASRPTGPNQPQHF; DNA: TGCGCCAGCAGGCCTACAGGTCCCAATCAGCCCCAGCATTTT
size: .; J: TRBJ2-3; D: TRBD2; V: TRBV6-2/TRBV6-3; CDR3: CASSYGSGRGSSTDTQYF; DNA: TGTGCCAGCAGTTACGGCTCCGGGCGGGGGAGTAGCACAGATACGCAGTATTTT
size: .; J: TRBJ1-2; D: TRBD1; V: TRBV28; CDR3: CASRGTGPNYGYTF; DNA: TGTGCCAGCAGAGGGACAGGCCCTAACTATGGCTACACCTTC
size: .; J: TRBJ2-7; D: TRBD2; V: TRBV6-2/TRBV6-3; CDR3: CASSYAGGPYEQYF; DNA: TGTGCCAGCAGTTACGCGGGAGGGCCCTACGAGCAGTACTTC
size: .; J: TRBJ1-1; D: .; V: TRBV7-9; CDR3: CASSSRTALNTEAFF; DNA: TGTGCCAGCAGCTCGAGAACAGCACTGAACACTGAAGCTTTCTTT
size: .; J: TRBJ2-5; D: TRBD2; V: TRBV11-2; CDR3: CASRSLAGKETQYF; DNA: TGTGCCAGCAGATCACTAGCGGGAAAAGAGACCCAGTACTTC
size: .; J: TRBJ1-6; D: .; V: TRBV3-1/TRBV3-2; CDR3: CASSQVRGNSPLHF; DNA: TGTGCCAGCAGCCAAGTTCGAGGGAATTCACCCCTCCACTTT
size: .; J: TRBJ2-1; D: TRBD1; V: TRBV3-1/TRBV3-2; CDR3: CASSRRDRGSNEQFF; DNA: TGTGCCAGCAGCCGACGGGACAGGGGGAGCAATGAGCAGTTCTTC
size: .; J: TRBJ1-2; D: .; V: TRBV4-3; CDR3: CASSQDWGLGYTF; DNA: TGCGCCAGCAGCCAAGATTGGGGACTTGGCTACACCTTC
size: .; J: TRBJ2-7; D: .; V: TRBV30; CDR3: CAWTTSGEQYF; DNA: TGTGCCTGGACCACTTCGGGTGAGCAGTACTTC
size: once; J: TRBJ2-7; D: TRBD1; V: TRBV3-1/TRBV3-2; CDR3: CASSPGTGSYEQYF; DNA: TGTGCCAGCAGCCCCGGGACAGGGTCCTACGAGCAGTACTTC
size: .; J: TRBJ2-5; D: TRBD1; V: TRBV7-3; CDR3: CASSTGTGVIETQYF; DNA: TGTGCCAGCAGCACTGGGACAGGGGTTATCGAGACCCAGTACTTC
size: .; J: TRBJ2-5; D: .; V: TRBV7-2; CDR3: CASSLNPAGHSETQYF; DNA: TGTGCCAGCAGCTTAAACCCCGCAGGGCATTCGGAGACCCAGTACTTC
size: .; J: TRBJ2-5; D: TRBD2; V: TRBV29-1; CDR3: CSVHSPISPSGRAFETQYF; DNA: TGCAGCGTTCACTCCCCGATTTCTCCTAGCGGGAGGGCCTTCGAGACCCAGTACTTC
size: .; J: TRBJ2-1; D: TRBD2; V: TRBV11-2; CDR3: CASSLSWDQSGRHNEQFF; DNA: TGTGCCAGCAGCTTATCTTGGGATCAGAGCGGGAGACACAATGAGCAGTTCTTC
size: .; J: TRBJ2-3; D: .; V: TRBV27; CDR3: CASSWSGLSGRGGGVGSQYF; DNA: TGTGCCAGCAGTTGGTCCGGCCTATCCGGAAGGGGGGGCGGGGTTGGATCGCAGTATTTT
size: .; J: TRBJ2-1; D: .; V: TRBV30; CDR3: CAWSRRVEQFF; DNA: TGTGCCTGGAGTCGGAGGGTTGAGCAGTTCTTC
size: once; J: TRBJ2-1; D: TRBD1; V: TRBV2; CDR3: CASRNLRDRTYNEQFF; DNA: TGTGCCAGCAGGAACCTCCGGGACAGGACCTACAATGAGCAGTTCTTC
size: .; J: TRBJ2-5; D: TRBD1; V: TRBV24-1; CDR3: CATSEKGQPQETQYF; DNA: TGTGCCACCAGTGAAAAGGGACAGCCCCAAGAGACCCAGTACTTC
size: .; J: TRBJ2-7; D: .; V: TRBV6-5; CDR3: CATGGSGEQYF; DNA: TGTGCCACGGGGGGCAGTGGCGAGCAGTACTTC
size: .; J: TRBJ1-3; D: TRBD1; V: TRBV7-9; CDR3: CASSSNRGSAGNTIYF; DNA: TGTGCCAGCAGCTCGAACAGGGGGTCCGCTGGAAACACCATATATTTT
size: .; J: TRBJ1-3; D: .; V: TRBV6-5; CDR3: CASRPRGAGNTIYF; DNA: TGTGCCAGCAGGCCCCGCGGGGCGGGAAACACCATATATTTT
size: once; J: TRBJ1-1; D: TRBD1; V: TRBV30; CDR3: CAWGDPGQGAVEAFF; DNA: TGTGCCTGGGGAGACCCGGGACAGGGGGCCGTTGAAGCTTTCTTT
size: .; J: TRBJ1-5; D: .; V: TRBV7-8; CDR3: CASSPPGSPQHF; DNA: TGTGCCAGCAGCCCCCCGGGGAGTCCCCAGCATTTT